This T cell receptor beta chain was captured by sequencing in a study of cytomegalovirus exposure and HLA in healthy donors. Study in general: From 190 million or so T cells, an earlier analysis saw under 140 million unique TCR beta sequences.

Primers for the PCR totalled 60 Vbeta and 13 Jbeta. This table comes from immunoSEQ multiplex PCR, and its TCRdb copy is limited to in-frame clones, with some not included. The repertoire holds tens of thousands of clones, roughly 80% seen once, with roughly 2% in the top ten. Study conclusions and caveats: Being indistinguishable, some V segments were excluded, TRBV6-2 and TRBV6-3 among them.

The CDR3 extends over 14 amino acids. V lost 4 bases and J lost 2, with 12 bases in between. CDR1 MNHEY and CDR2 SMNVEV come from the germline V gene (reference sequence). This clone was detected only a few times. Antigen unknown. The source material was PBMCs. This chain joins TRBV27 and TRBJ2-7; D unclear. The source is a man in his late teens or twenties in good health and CMV-seronegative. CDR3 in amino acids: CASSSYDRAYEQYF. The CDR3 bases are TGTGCCAGCAGTTCTTATGATCGAGCCTACGAGCAGTACTTC.